These 32 T cell receptor beta chains originate from one sample sequenced in a study of post-analysis software for immune sequencing data. Their specific antigens are unknown. cDNA libraries of TCR beta carried unique molecular identifiers. TCRdb redid the calling of the PCR reads with MiXCR, one entry per CDR3 protein. The sample lists a few hundred thousand distinct CDR3 sequences, roughly 35% occurring once. The study, taken as a whole, reports: Higher frequency in patients than in controls was seen for about five TRBV segments, with TRBV5-6, TRBV5-1 and TRBV20-1 among them.

Material: blood. These receptors originate from a girl aged 10 to 17 with multiple sclerosis.

The chain links TRBV20-1 to TRBJ2-5; TRBD2 is a possible D gene (5 bases). CDR3 length: 14 amino acids. The germline V gene encodes CDR1 DFQATT and CDR2 SNEGSKA (reference sequence). Trimming shortened V by 3 bases and J by 5 bases, and 16 bases separated the two germline ends. Written as DNA, the CDR3 is TGCAGTGCTAGCGGAGCGGAAGTCTTGGAGACCCAGTACTTC. Translating it yields CSASGAEVLETQYF.

There are a few counts of this clonotype. The V gene is TRBV29-1, the J gene TRBJ2-2, with D perhaps matching TRBD1 (5 bases). Germline CDR1 and CDR2: SQVTM and ANQGSEA. Trimming removed 7 bases at V and 7 bases at J, with 13 bases between. This CDR3 has 12 residues. For the CDR3, the DNA is TGCAGCGGGACAACCCTCAGCGGGGAGCTGTTTTTT. Protein: CSGTTLSGELFF.

The V call is TRBV2, the J call TRBJ2-7; TRBD1 or TRBD2 may be the D gene (5 bases each). The CDR3 spans 14 residues. V lost 6 bases and J 4 bases, leaving 16 bases between the germline ends. The germline CDR1 and CDR2 sequences are SNHLY and FYNNEI. The CDR3 DNA sequence: TGTGCCAGCAGGGAGCCGGGACGTCCTTACGAGCAGTACTTC. Translation gives CASREPGRPYEQYF.

In this sample, this clonotype turned up a few times. The V call is TRBV7-2, the J call TRBJ2-7; TRBD2 matches at 12 bases. CDR3 length: 13 amino acids. Germline V gives CDR1 SGHTA, CDR2 FQGNSA. With V trimmed by 5 bases and J by 7 bases, 3 bases remained unmatched. The CDR3 sequence is CASSPGTSGEQYF. In nucleotides, the CDR3 is TGTGCCAGCAGCCCAGGGACTAGCGGGGAGCAGTACTTC.

This clonotype was picked up a small number of times. The gene calls are TRBV12-3 or TRBV12-4 and TRBJ1-2; TRBD1 aligns across 7 bases. The CDR3 runs 16 residues. Unmatched junction bases numbered 13, after V lost 4 bases and J lost 5 bases. The DNA of the CDR3 is TGTGCCAGCAGTTCACAGATAGGGGGCACCTCATATGGCTACACCTTC. Residues: CASSSQIGGTSYGYTF.

The V gene is TRBV25-1, the J gene TRBJ1-2; no clear D gene. Germline CDR1 and CDR2: MGHDK and SYGVNS. The CDR3 spans 13 residues. V lost 2 bases and J lost 1, with 5 bases in between. The CDR3 is CASSEDLNYGYTF. The DNA for the CDR3 is TGTGCCAGCAGTGAAGACCTTAACTATGGCTACACCTTC.

The rearrangement joins TRBV2 to TRBJ2-7; TRBD2 matches at 7 bases. Looked up from germline, CDR1 is SNHLY and CDR2 is FYNNEI. V lost 3 bases and J lost 0; bases outside the gene matches: 5. The CDR3 consists of 15 residues. CDR3 in amino acids: CASSDGRGSSYEQYF. DNA of the CDR3: TGTGCCAGCAGTGACGGGCGGGGGAGCTCCTACGAGCAGTACTTC.

The chain uses TRBV9 and TRBJ2-1; 12 nucleotides agree with TRBD2. The CDR3 is made up of 15 amino acids. Germline V lookup: CDR1 SGDLS, CDR2 YYNGEE. V was pared by 4 bases and J by 8 bases, with 7 bases of the junction left unmatched. The chain's CDR3 is CASSPLAGGRYEQFF. For the CDR3, the DNA is TGTGCCAGCAGCCCCCTAGCGGGGGGGAGGTATGAGCAGTTCTTC.

This clonotype was seen only a few times. J is TRBJ1-5 and V is TRBV7-8; perhaps TRBD1 as D (6 bases). Germline values: CDR1 SGHVS, CDR2 FQNEAQ. This CDR3 spans 15 amino acids. The V end was cut by 5 bases, the J end by 2 bases, with 13 bases between. The chain's CDR3 is CASSPRRGRNQPQHF. The CDR3 nucleotides read TGTGCCAGCAGCCCGCGCAGGGGTCGCAATCAGCCCCAGCATTTT.

Details on this clonotype: A read error may be the cause here, since a much bigger clone is one base away. V usage is TRBV20-1 and J usage is TRBJ2-3; D not resolved. The CDR3 extends over 16 amino acids. CDR1 is DFQATT and CDR2 is SNEGSKA in the germline V gene (reference sequence). Trimming took 4 bases from V and 2 from J, leaving 19 bases between them. The CDR3 DNA follows: TGCAGTGCTATGGGTCCAGTCGCCGGATCCACAGATACGCAGTATTTT. Translating it yields CSAMGPVAGSTDTQYF.

This chain joins TRBV6-6 and TRBJ2-3; perhaps D is TRBD1 or TRBD2 (6 bases each). Germline CDR1 and CDR2: MNHNY and SVGAGI (reference sequence). Trimming took 6 bases from V and 4 from J, leaving 14 bases between them. The length of the CDR3 is 14 residues. CDR3 sequence (DNA): TGTGCCAGCAGACAAGGGGGGCGCCCAGATACGCAGTATTTT. Amino acids: CASRQGGRPDTQYF.

The chain recombines TRBV20-1 with TRBJ2-7; D call uncertain. Between the trimmed V and J ends, which lost 0 bases and 5 bases, there was a span of 8 bases. Germline CDR1 DFQATT, CDR2 SNEGSKA (reference sequence). This CDR3 contains 12 residues. This CDR3 is CSARDGGHEQYF. In DNA, the CDR3 is TGCAGTGCTAGAGATGGTGGACACGAGCAGTACTTC.

The chain uses TRBV7-8 and TRBJ2-1; 10 positions agree with TRBD1. J was trimmed by 7 bases and V by 2 bases; bases with no gene match: 8. Germline V gives CDR1 SGHVS, CDR2 FQNEAQ. This CDR3 is built from 16 residues. CDR3 coding DNA: TGTGCCAGCAGCTTATTTAGGGGACAGGGGAGAAATGAGCAGTTCTTC. Encoded protein: CASSLFRGQGRNEQFF.

The CDR3 nucleotides are TGCAGTGCTAGGGACAGGCCGAATCGACGTGAAAAACTGTTTTTT. Amino acids: CSARDRPNRREKLFF. The gene calls are TRBV20-1 and TRBJ1-4, with 7 bases aligning to TRBD1. CDR1 and CDR2 from the germline V gene are DFQATT and SNEGSKA (reference sequence). The CDR3 extends over 15 amino acids. The junction had 11 bases not matched to a gene; V was cut back by 3 bases and J by 7 bases.

This clonotype has at least ten counts. The V and J genes are TRBV20-1 and TRBJ2-3, with D perhaps TRBD2 (6 bases). Trimming stripped 5 bases from V and 6 bases from J, with 24 bases between. This CDR3 spans 16 amino acids. CDR1 is DFQATT and CDR2 is SNEGSKA in the germline V gene (reference sequence). In nucleotides, the CDR3 is TGCAGTGCTCACCATAAGACGGGGGTTCAAGGGGATACGCAGTATTTT. The encoded protein is CSAHHKTGVQGDTQYF.

This clonotype was observed a handful of times. V gene TRBV6-6 combines with J gene TRBJ2-5; 9 bases match TRBD2. The V and J ends lost 7 bases and 5 bases, in that order; junction bases with no gene match: 8. The CDR3 covers 14 residues. The germline gives CDR1 MNHNY, CDR2 SVGAGI (reference sequence). DNA of the CDR3: TGTGCCAGCATCGCTAGCGGGGCACGGGAGACCCAGTACTTC. Amino acids: CASIASGARETQYF.

This clonotype was seen a handful of times. This sequence joins TRBV6-9 and TRBJ2-2; 8 bases align to TRBD1. The germline V gene has CDR1 MNHGY and CDR2 SVAAGI. The CDR3 totals 15 residues. The V gene end was trimmed by 5 bases and the J gene end by 3 bases; junction bases not matched to a gene: 5. CDR3 in DNA: TGTGCCAGCAGTGTCGGACAGGGAGACACCGGGGAGCTGTTTTTT. Encoded protein: CASSVGQGDTGELFF.

The rearrangement links TRBV30 to TRBJ2-6; perhaps D is TRBD1 or TRBD2 (5 bases each). The V end was cut by 7 bases, the J end by 2 bases, with 18 bases between. The CDR3 is made up of 16 amino acids. Germline CDR1 GTSNPN, CDR2 SVGIG (reference sequence). CDR3 bases: TGTGCCTCGAACCGGGACCTCTTTCCTGGGGCCAACGTCCTGACTTTC. This gives the protein CASNRDLFPGANVLTF. The variable domain in full, completed from reference TRBV30 and TRBJ2-6, reads SQTIHQWPATLVQPVGSPLSLECTVEGTSNPNLYWYRQAAGRGLQLLFYSVGIGQISSEVPQNLSASRPQDRQFILSSKKLLLSDSGFYLCASNRDLFPGANVLTFGAGSRLTVL.

The chain recombines TRBV27 with TRBJ1-4; 7 bases line up with TRBD1. The J segment lost 8 bases and the V segment lost 5 bases, leaving 11 bases of the junction unmatched. The CDR3 is made up of 15 amino acids. From germline, CDR1 is MNHEY and CDR2 SMNVEV (reference sequence). CDR3 in amino acids: CASSPGQPGKEKLFF. CDR3 coding DNA: TGTGCCAGCAGTCCGGGACAGCCGGGCAAGGAAAAACTGTTTTTT.

The chain carries TRBV4-1 and TRBJ2-3; 9 bases align to TRBD2. The CDR3 spans 15 residues. The junction had 15 bases not matched to a gene; V was cut back by 8 bases and J by 9 bases. Germline loops: CDR1 MGHRA, CDR2 YSYEKL. The CDR3 DNA sequence: TGCGCCAGCGGAAGAGCGGGGGGCCTTTCAAACACGCAGTATTTT. Amino acids: CASGRAGGLSNTQYF.

In this sample, this clonotype turned up a few times. CDR3 protein: CASSLAGQPPYDEQYF. CDR3 DNA: TGCGCCAGCAGCTTGGCCGGACAGCCGCCCTACGACGAGCAGTACTTC. The chain recombines TRBV5-1 with TRBJ2-7, with a tentative D call TRBD1 (6 bases). Per the germline V gene, CDR1 is SGHRS and CDR2 is YFSETQ. V gave up 0 bases and J gave up 5 bases, with 18 bases separating them. The CDR3 has 16 residues.

This clonotype appeared many times. J is TRBJ2-3 and V is TRBV12-3 or TRBV12-4; D not resolved. The CDR3 consists of 13 residues. V was shortened by 3 bases and J by 6 bases, with 10 bases between the two germline ends. The CDR3 spells CASSLNDRDTQYF. The DNA of the CDR3 is TGTGCCAGCAGTTTGAATGATAGGGATACGCAGTATTTT.

This clonotype was detected a few times. The chain combines TRBV5-5 with TRBJ2-3, with D tentatively TRBD2 (7 bases). CDR1 is SGHKS and CDR2 is YYEKEE in the germline V gene (reference sequence). There are 14 residues in the CDR3. V was shortened by 6 bases and J by 9 bases, with 20 bases between the two germline ends. In nucleotides, the CDR3 is TGTGCCAGCAACTCAGGGGAGGGGGAATGGACGCAGTATTTT. It translates to CASNSGEGEWTQYF.

This clonotype was seen just once. Here the CDR3 reads CASSRSRDTYKSHGYTF. The CDR3 DNA reads as TGTGCCAGCAGCCGGTCCCGGGACACCTATAAGAGCCATGGCTACACCTTC. This chain connects TRBV7-6 to TRBJ1-2; D possibly corresponds to TRBD1 (6 bases). The germline gives CDR1 SGHVS, CDR2 FNYEAQ. CDR3 length equals 17 residues. The V end lost 5 bases, the J end lost 6 bases, and 25 bases lay between the germline ends.

The V gene is TRBV2, the J gene TRBJ2-3, with TRBD2 matching over 9 bases. Germline CDR1 reads SNHLY; CDR2 reads FYNNEI. V lost 3 bases to trimming and J lost 2 bases; unmatched junction nucleotides: 9. This CDR3 has 17 residues. The CDR3 coding sequence is TGTGCCAGCAGTGACCCGTTTAGCGGGGGCAACACAGATACGCAGTATTTT. Translation gives CASSDPFSGGNTDTQYF.

The rearrangement uses TRBV12-3 or TRBV12-4 and TRBJ2-5, with D perhaps assigned TRBD1 or TRBD2 (6 bases each). This CDR3 is 14 amino acids long. Trimming shortened V by 5 bases and J by 5 bases, and 15 bases separated the two germline ends. The CDR3 DNA reads TGTGCCAGCAGTCCTCGTGGAGGGGGGGAGACCCAGTACTTC. Protein product: CASSPRGGGETQYF.

J is TRBJ1-2 and V is TRBV11-1; D is perhaps TRBD1 (5 bases). The V end was cut by 8 bases, the J end by 5 bases, with 12 bases between. The CDR3 runs 12 residues. Germline CDR1 SGHAT, CDR2 FQDESV (reference sequence). The chain's CDR3 is CASGTEAYGYTF. As DNA, the CDR3 is TGTGCCAGCGGGACTGAGGCATATGGCTACACCTTC.

The V call is TRBV5-5, the J call TRBJ1-5; D remains unclear. Trimming shortened V by 3 bases and J by 0 bases, and 13 bases separated the two germline ends. This CDR3 comprises 16 residues. Germline V gene data show CDR1 as SGHKS and CDR2 as YYEKEE (reference sequence). The CDR3 protein is CASSSYIGDSNQPQHF. The CDR3 DNA follows: TGTGCCAGCAGCTCGTACATCGGGGATAGCAATCAGCCCCAGCATTTT.

The chain carries TRBV19 and TRBJ1-6; 7 bases agree with TRBD1. Germline loops: CDR1 LNHDA, CDR2 SQIVND (reference sequence). This CDR3 region has 15 residues. Losses at the gene ends were 5 bases for V and 9 bases for J; bases not matched to a gene: 10. Written as DNA, the CDR3 is TGTGCCAGTAGTTCCCGGACAGGAGAGAGTTCACCCCTCCACTTT. Translated, it gives CASSSRTGESSPLHF.

CDR3 region: CASITGAGNIQYF. In DNA, the CDR3 is TGTGCCAGCATCACAGGAGCGGGAAACATTCAGTACTTC. This chain links TRBV6-1 with TRBJ2-4; D possibly corresponds to TRBD2 (6 bases). Germline lookup yields CDR1 MNHNS and CDR2 SASEGT. Between the trimmed V and J ends, which lost 7 bases and 6 bases, there was a span of 13 bases. The CDR3 is 13 amino acids.

CDR3 region: CSAGSGGTGANVLTF. Written as DNA, the CDR3 is TGCAGTGCAGGGAGTGGGGGCACTGGGGCCAACGTCCTGACTTTC. V usage is TRBV20-1 and J usage is TRBJ2-6, with D possibly matching TRBD1 (6 bases). The germline V gene has CDR1 DFQATT and CDR2 SNEGSKA (reference sequence). Trimming shortened V by 6 bases and J by 2 bases, and 14 bases separated the two germline ends. The CDR3 contains 15 residues.

This chain connects TRBV24-1 to TRBJ2-1; D not resolved. Germline V lookup: CDR1 KGHDR, CDR2 SFDVKD. This CDR3 contains 12 residues. The V and J ends lost 1 base and 9 bases respectively, with 6 bases between them. CDR3 amino acids: CATSDFTGEQFF. DNA of the CDR3: TGTGCCACCAGTGATTTCACGGGTGAGCAGTTCTTC.